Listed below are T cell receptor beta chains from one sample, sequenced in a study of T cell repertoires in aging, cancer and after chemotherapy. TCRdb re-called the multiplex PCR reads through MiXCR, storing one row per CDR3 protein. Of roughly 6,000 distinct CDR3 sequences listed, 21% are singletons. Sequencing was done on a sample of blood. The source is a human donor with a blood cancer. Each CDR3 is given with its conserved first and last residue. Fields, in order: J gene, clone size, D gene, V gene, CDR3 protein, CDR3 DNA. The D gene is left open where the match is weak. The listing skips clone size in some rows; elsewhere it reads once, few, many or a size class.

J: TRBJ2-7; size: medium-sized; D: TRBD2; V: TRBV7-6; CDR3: CASSQGAGEVSYEQYF; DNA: TGTGCCAGCAGCCAGGGAGCGGGGGAGGTCTCCTACGAGCAGTACTTC
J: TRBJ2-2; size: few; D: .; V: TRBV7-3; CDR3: CASSLLGRKTRTGELFF; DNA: TGTGCCAGCAGCTTATTAGGCCGAAAAACGCGGACCGGGGAGCTGTTTTTT
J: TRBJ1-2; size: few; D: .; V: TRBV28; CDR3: CASSSGSYGYTF; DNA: TGTGCCAGCAGTTCAGGTAGCTATGGCTACACCTTC
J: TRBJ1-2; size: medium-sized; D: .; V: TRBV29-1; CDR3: CSVDRWGAQDGYTF; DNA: TGCAGCGTTGACCGGTGGGGGGCGCAAGATGGCTACACCTTC
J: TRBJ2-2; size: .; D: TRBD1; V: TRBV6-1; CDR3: CASSVRDREWLVRLFF; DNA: TGTGCCAGCAGTGTGAGGGACAGGGAGTGGCTGGTTAGGCTGTTTTTT
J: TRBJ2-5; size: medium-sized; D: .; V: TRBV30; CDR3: CAWSVNQGETQYF; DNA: TGTGCCTGGAGTGTAAACCAGGGTGAGACCCAGTACTTC
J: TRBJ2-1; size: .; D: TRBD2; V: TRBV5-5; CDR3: CASSLSRLAGNSYEQFF; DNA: TGTGCCAGCAGCTTGTCTCGACTAGCGGGAAACTCCTACGAGCAGTTCTTC
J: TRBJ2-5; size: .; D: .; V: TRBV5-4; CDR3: CASRTGTQETQYF; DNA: TGTGCCAGCAGAACCGGGACACAAGAGACCCAGTACTTT
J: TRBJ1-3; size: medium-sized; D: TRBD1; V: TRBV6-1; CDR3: CASRKGQGDTIYF; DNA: TGTGCCAGCAGAAAGGGACAGGGGGACACCATATATTTT
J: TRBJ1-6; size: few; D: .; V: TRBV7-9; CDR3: CASSLGAGRGNSPLHF; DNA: TGTGCCAGCAGCTTAGGAGCAGGGCGGGGAAATTCACCCCTCCACTTT
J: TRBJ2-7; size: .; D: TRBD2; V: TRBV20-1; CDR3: CSATARGGTSGGYSYEQYF; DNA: TGCAGTGCCACGGCTCGGGGGGGGACTAGCGGGGGTTATTCCTACGAGCAGTACTTC
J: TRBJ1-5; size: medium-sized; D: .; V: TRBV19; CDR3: CASSIGTISNQPQHF; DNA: TGTGCCAGTAGTATTGGAACCATTAGCAATCAGCCCCAGCATTTT
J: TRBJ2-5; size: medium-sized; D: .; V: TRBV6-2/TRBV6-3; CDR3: CASSYASATQYF; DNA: TGTGCCAGCAGTTACGCCTCGGCGACCCAGTACTTC
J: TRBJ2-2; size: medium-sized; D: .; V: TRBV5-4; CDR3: CASSFWDRREGELFF; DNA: TGTGCCAGCAGCTTCTGGGACCGTCGGGAGGGGGAGCTGTTTTTT
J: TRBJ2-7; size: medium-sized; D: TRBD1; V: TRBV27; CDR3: CASSGDSFYEQYF; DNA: TGTGCCAGCAGTGGGGACAGTTTCTACGAGCAGTACTTC
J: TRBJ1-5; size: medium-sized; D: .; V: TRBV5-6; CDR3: CASSLGGAGNQPQHF; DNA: TGTGCCAGCAGCTTGGGGGGGGCTGGCAATCAGCCCCAGCATTTT
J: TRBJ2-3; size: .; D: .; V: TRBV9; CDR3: CASSGDDGGSTDTQYF; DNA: TGTGCCAGCAGCGGAGACGACGGAGGGTCCACAGATACGCAGTATTTT
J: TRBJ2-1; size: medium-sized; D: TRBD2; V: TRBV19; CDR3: CASSASGRAASYNEQFF; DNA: TGTGCCAGTAGTGCTAGCGGGAGGGCCGCGTCCTACAATGAGCAGTTCTTC
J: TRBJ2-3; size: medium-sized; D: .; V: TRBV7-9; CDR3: CASSLVGPTQYF; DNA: TGTGCCAGCAGCTTAGTTGGCCCTACGCAGTATTTT
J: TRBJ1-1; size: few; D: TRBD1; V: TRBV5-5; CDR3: CASSSDSPGTGRAFF; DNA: TGTGCCAGCAGCTCTGATTCTCCCGGGACAGGGAGGGCTTTCTTT
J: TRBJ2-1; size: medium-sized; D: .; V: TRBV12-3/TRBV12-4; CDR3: CASRPRSYNEQFF; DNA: TGTGCCAGCAGACCAAGGAGCTACAATGAGCAGTTCTTC